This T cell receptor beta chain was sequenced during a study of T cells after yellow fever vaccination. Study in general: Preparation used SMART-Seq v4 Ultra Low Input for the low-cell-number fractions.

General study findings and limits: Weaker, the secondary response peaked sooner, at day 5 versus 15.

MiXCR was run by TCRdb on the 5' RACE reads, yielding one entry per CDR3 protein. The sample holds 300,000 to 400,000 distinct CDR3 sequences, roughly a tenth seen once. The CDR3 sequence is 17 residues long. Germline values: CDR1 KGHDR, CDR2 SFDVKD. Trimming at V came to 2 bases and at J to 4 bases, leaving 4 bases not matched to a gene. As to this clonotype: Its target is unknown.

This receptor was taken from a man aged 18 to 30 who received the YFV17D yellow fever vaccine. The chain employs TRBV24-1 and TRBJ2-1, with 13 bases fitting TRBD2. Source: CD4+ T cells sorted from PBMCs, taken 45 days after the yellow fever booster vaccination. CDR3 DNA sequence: TGTGCCACCAGTGATTCCCGGACTAGCGGGGGTTACAATGAGCAGTTCTTC. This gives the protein CATSDSRTSGGYNEQFF.